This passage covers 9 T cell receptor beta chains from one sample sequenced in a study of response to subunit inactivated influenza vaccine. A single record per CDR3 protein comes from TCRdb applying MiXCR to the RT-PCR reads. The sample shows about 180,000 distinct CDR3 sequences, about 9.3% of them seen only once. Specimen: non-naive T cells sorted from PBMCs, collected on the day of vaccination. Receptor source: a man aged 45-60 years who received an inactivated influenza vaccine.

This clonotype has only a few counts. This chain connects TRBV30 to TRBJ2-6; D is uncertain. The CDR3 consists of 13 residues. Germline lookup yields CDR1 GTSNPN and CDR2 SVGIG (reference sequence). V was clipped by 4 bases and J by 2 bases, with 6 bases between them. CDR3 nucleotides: TGTGCCTGGACCCGCGCTGGGGCCAACGTCCTGACTTTC. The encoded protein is CAWTRAGANVLTF.

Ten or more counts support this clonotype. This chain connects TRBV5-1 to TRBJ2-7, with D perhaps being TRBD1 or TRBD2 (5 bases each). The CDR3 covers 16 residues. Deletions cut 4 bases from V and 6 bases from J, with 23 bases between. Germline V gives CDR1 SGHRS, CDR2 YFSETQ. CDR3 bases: TGCGCCAGCAGCCCCGGGGACCCCAGGTCTCTCTCCGAGCAGTACTTC. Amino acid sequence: CASSPGDPRSLSEQYF. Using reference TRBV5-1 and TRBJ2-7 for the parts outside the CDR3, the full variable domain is KAGVTQTPRYLIKTRGQQVTLSCSPISGHRSVSWYQQTPGQGLQFLFEYFSETQRNKGNFPGRFSGRQFSNSRSEMNVSTLELGDSALYLCASSPGDPRSLSEQYFGPGTRLTVT.

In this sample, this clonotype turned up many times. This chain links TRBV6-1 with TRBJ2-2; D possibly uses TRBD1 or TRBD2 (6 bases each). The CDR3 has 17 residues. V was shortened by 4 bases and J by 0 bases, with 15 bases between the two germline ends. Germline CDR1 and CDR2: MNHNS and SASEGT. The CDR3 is CASSVYVGGPNTGELFF. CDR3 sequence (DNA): TGTGCCAGCAGTGTATATGTGGGGGGCCCGAACACCGGGGAGCTGTTTTTT.

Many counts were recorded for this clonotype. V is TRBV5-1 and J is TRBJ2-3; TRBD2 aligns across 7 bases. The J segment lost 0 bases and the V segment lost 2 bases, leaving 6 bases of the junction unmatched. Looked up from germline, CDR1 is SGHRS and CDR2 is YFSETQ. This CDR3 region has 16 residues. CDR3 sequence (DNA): TGCGCCAGCAGCTTACGGGACTACCATAGCACAGATACGCAGTATTTT. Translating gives CASSLRDYHSTDTQYF.

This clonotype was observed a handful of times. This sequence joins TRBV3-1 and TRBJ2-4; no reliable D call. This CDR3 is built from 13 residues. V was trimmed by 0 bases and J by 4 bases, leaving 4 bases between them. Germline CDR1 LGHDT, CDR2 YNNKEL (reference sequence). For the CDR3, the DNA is TGTGCCAGCAGCCAAGACTATAAAAACATTCAGTACTTC. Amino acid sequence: CASSQDYKNIQYF.

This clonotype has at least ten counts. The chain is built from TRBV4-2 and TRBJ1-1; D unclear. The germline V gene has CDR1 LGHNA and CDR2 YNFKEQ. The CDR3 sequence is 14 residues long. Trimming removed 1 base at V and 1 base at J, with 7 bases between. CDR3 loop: CASSQATGNTEAFF. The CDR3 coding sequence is TGTGCCAGCAGCCAAGCGACGGGGAACACTGAAGCTTTCTTT.

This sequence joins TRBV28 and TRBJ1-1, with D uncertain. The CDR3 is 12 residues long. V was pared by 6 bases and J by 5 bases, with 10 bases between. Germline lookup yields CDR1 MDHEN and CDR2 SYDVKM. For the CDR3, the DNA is TGTGCCAGCAGCCCTTGGAGGACTGAAGCTTTCTTT. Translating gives CASSPWRTEAFF.

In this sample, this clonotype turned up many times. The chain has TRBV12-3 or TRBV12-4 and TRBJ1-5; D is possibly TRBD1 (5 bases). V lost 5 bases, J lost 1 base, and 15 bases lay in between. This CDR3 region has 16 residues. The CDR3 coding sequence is TGTGCCAGCAGTCCCTGGGACCTGGGGAGCAATCAGCCCCAGCATTTT. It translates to CASSPWDLGSNQPQHF.

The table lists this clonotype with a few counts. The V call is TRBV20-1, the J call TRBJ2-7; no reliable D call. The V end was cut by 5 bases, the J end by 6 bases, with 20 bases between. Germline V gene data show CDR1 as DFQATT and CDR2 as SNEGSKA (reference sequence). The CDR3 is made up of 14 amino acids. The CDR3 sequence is CSAHPQALGSEQYF. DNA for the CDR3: TGCAGTGCTCACCCTCAGGCGCTAGGATCCGAGCAGTACTTC.